The sequence of this TCR beta chain was determined in a study of blood T cell repertoires in COVID-19. Background on the study: The study drew acute and convalescent COVID-19 samples from the United States, Italy and Spain. T cells, B-cell-depleted T cells, or PBMCs supplied cDNA or gDNA.

A few counts support this clone. Trimming removed 5 bases from V and 5 bases from J, with 15 bases in between. The CDR3 contains 14 residues. CDR1 and CDR2 (germline): MNHEY, SMNVEV (reference sequence). The data were produced by immunoSEQ multiplex PCR, yet TCRdb's version contains in-frame clones alone and is incomplete. This sample has some 150,000 clones, with just over 85% found just once. The source of this sequence is a man between 65 and 80 years old with acute or convalescent COVID-19. Sample: peripheral blood. The chain links TRBV27 to TRBJ1-2; D gene uncertain. This CDR3 reads CASSPGWTGYGYTF. The CDR3 DNA follows: TGTGCCAGCAGTCCCGGCTGGACGGGATATGGCTACACCTTC.